The rows below give T cell receptor beta chains drawn from one sample of a study of CD8 T cells in Susac syndrome. TCRdb re-called the immunoSEQ multiplex PCR reads with MiXCR, one entry per CDR3 protein. Altogether more than 95,000 distinct CDR3 sequences are present, about 95% being singletons, with the ten largest covering approximately 0.22%. Sequenced input: CD8+ T cells from PBMCs. Every receptor here comes from a human donor with Susac syndrome. CDR3s include the opening cysteine and the closing phenylalanine or tryptophan. The order of the fields is clone size, D gene, V gene, J gene, CDR3 protein, CDR3 DNA. The D gene is left open where the match is weak. Clone size is not always given. Where it is, it says once, few, many or a class for expanded clones.

NA,NA,TRBV5-4,TRBJ2-4,CASSSFGDNIQYF,TGTGCCAGCAGCAGTTTCGGGGATAACATTCAGTACTTC
NA,NA,TRBV2,TRBJ1-2,CASSQGAGLSYGYTF,TGTGCCAGCAGTCAAGGGGCAGGCCTCTCCTATGGCTACACCTTC
NA,TRBD1,TRBV5-1,TRBJ1-1,CASSYTGGDVSAFF,TGCGCCAGCAGCTATACAGGGGGCGATGTTTCGGCTTTCTTT
NA,TRBD2,TRBV12-3/TRBV12-4,TRBJ2-3,CASSGLAPSTDTQYF,TGTGCCAGCAGTGGACTAGCGCCGAGCACAGATACGCAGTATTTT
NA,TRBD2,TRBV19,TRBJ2-7,CASSIGAGPSYEQYF,TGTGCCAGTAGTATTGGAGCGGGGCCCTCCTACGAGCAGTACTTC
NA,TRBD2,TRBV9,TRBJ2-2,CASSVDTLGSSGNGHPGELFF,TGTGCCAGCAGCGTAGATACGTTGGGCTCCAGCGGGAATGGTCACCCCGGGGAGCTGTTTTTT
NA,NA,TRBV5-4,TRBJ2-6,CASPPPAANSGANVLTF,TGTGCCAGCCCCCCACCAGCCGCCAACTCTGGGGCCAACGTCCTGACTTTC
NA,NA,TRBV29-1,TRBJ2-1,CSVEPGHSYNEQFF,TGCAGCGTTGAGCCGGGACATTCCTACAATGAGCAGTTCTTC
NA,TRBD1,TRBV20-1,TRBJ2-1,CSAPGQGALNEQFF,TGCAGTGCGCCAGGACAGGGGGCTCTGAATGAGCAGTTCTTC
NA,NA,TRBV2,TRBJ2-4,CASALAEGAKNIQYF,TGTGCCAGCGCCTTAGCGGAGGGGGCCAAAAACATTCAGTACTTC
NA,TRBD2,TRBV7-9,TRBJ2-1,CASSPAGVPLFEQFF,TGTGCCAGCAGCCCAGCGGGAGTCCCCCTTTTTGAGCAGTTCTTC
NA,NA,TRBV5-1,TRBJ2-1,CASSFANEQFF,TGCGCCAGCAGCTTTGCCAATGAGCAGTTCTTC
once,NA,TRBV7-3,TRBJ2-2,CASSLSGEAGELFF,TGTGCCAGCAGCTTAAGCGGGGAGGCCGGGGAGCTGTTTTTT
NA,NA,TRBV19,TRBJ1-5,CASRQATPGPNQPQHF,TGTGCCAGTAGGCAGGCCACCCCGGGTCCGAATCAGCCCCAGCATTTT
NA,TRBD1,TRBV7-8,TRBJ1-2,CASSQKRTGRSNYGYTF,TGTGCCAGCAGCCAGAAAAGGACAGGACGCTCTAACTATGGCTACACCTTC
NA,NA,TRBV7-9,TRBJ1-2,CASSFGQVQVVNYGYTF,TGTGCCAGCAGCTTCGGTCAGGTACAAGTGGTCAACTATGGCTACACCTTC
NA,NA,TRBV3-1,TRBJ2-7,CASSHPWCGSGTYEQYF,TGTGCCAGCAGCCACCCCTGGTGTGGTAGCGGAACCTACGAGCAGTACTTC
NA,TRBD1,TRBV7-9,TRBJ1-1,CASSPTLGRGRGNTEAFF,TGTGCCAGCAGCCCTACATTGGGCAGGGGGCGAGGGAACACTGAAGCTTTCTTT
NA,NA,TRBV6-5,TRBJ2-1,CASGQAGGNEQFF,TGTGCCAGCGGGCAGGCCGGCGGCAATGAGCAGTTCTTC
NA,NA,TRBV15,TRBJ1-4,CATSRGESGEKLFF,TGTGCCACCAGCAGAGGGGAATCCGGTGAAAAACTGTTTTTT
NA,NA,TRBV5-1,TRBJ2-7,CASSLIPDEQYF,TGCGCCAGCAGCTTGATCCCCGACGAGCAGTACTTC
NA,TRBD2,TRBV6-6,TRBJ2-1,CASTPGGSSYNEQFF,TGTGCCAGCACCCCCGGCGGGAGCTCCTACAATGAGCAGTTCTTC
once,NA,TRBV15,TRBJ1-2,CATSGLEDGGYTF,TGTGCCACCAGTGGTCTCGAAGACGGTGGCTACACCTTC
NA,NA,TRBV6-2/TRBV6-3,TRBJ2-1,CASSYSDENNEQFF,TGTGCCAGCAGTTACTCGGACGAGAACAATGAGCAGTTCTTC
NA,NA,TRBV12-3/TRBV12-4,TRBJ1-1,CASSATTGRTEAFF,TGTGCCAGCAGTGCGACCACGGGGAGGACTGAAGCTTTCTTT
few,NA,TRBV25-1,TRBJ2-2,CASSLDTGELFF,TGTGCCAGCAGTCTTGACACCGGGGAGCTGTTTTTT
NA,TRBD1,TRBV5-1,TRBJ2-7,CASSSRDSYYEQYF,TGCGCCAGCAGCTCCCGGGACAGCTACTACGAGCAGTACTTC
NA,NA,TRBV5-1,TRBJ2-3,CASSPNGYSTDTQYF,TGCGCCAGCAGCCCGAACGGGTATAGCACAGATACGCAGTATTTT
NA,NA,TRBV30,TRBJ1-1,CAWIDTAVNTEAFF,TGTGCCTGGATCGACACGGCGGTGAACACTGAAGCTTTCTTT
NA,NA,TRBV19,TRBJ2-3,CASSIDPDTQYF,TGTGCCAGTAGTATAGATCCAGATACGCAGTATTTT
NA,NA,TRBV14,TRBJ2-3,CASSQEGVFIGTQYF,TGTGCCAGCAGCCAAGAAGGCGTTTTCATCGGTACGCAGTATTTT
NA,NA,TRBV5-6,TRBJ2-7,CASSLVGAVHEQYF,TGTGCCAGCAGCTTGGTCGGGGCGGTCCACGAGCAGTACTTC
NA,NA,TRBV5-4,TRBJ2-7,CASSLSGNEQYF,TGTGCCAGCAGCTTGTCAGGGAACGAGCAGTACTTC
NA,TRBD1,TRBV13,TRBJ2-3,CASSFDRGADTQYF,TGTGCCAGCAGCTTTGACAGGGGAGCAGATACGCAGTATTTT
NA,TRBD1,TRBV30,TRBJ1-2,CAWTRGMVGYGYTF,TGTGCCTGGACCAGGGGGATGGTTGGCTATGGCTACACCTTC
NA,TRBD1,TRBV12-5,TRBJ2-3,CASGARTGASTDTQYF,TGTGCTAGTGGTGCTCGGACAGGAGCAAGCACAGATACGCAGTATTTT
NA,TRBD1,TRBV15,TRBJ1-2,CATSRDRTGGGYTF,TGTGCCACCAGCAGAGATAGGACAGGGGGTGGCTACACCTTC
once,NA,TRBV12-3/TRBV12-4,TRBJ2-5,CASSLEGGETQYF,TGTGCCAGCAGTTTAGAGGGAGGTGAGACCCAGTACTTC
NA,NA,TRBV5-4,TRBJ1-1,CASSLVAGTEAFF,TGTGCCAGCAGCTTGGTGGCTGGCACTGAAGCTTTCTTT
NA,NA,TRBV2,TRBJ1-5,CASATPRERGQPQHF,TGTGCCAGCGCTACGCCCAGGGAAAGGGGTCAGCCCCAGCATTTT
NA,NA,TRBV6-2/TRBV6-3,TRBJ1-2,CATTPGTDYGYTF,TGTGCCACCACCCCCGGGACCGACTATGGCTACACCTTC
NA,TRBD1,TRBV2,TRBJ2-1,CASSPLNRGPSYNEQFF,TGTGCCAGCAGTCCCCTAAACAGGGGCCCCTCCTACAATGAGCAGTTCTTC
NA,NA,TRBV10-2,TRBJ1-1,CASSVTMNTEAFF,TGCGCCAGCAGTGTCACTATGAACACTGAAGCTTTCTTT
NA,TRBD1,TRBV4-1,TRBJ2-7,CASSQERGTVSYEQYF,TGCGCCAGCAGCCAAGAACGAGGGACAGTCTCCTACGAGCAGTACTTC
NA,NA,TRBV6-2/TRBV6-3,TRBJ2-5,CASSYSERETQYF,TGTGCCAGCAGTTACTCGGAACGAGAGACCCAGTACTTC
NA,TRBD1,TRBV24-1,TRBJ2-1,CATSDPGTGSYNEQFF,TGTGCCACCAGTGATCCCGGGACAGGGTCCTACAATGAGCAGTTCTTC
NA,NA,TRBV4-1,TRBJ2-3,CASSQESPSTDTQYF,TGCGCCAGCAGCCAAGAGAGTCCTAGCACAGATACGCAGTATTTT
NA,NA,TRBV20-1,TRBJ1-3,CSAQSGTVSGNTIYF,TGCAGTGCGCAATCCGGGACGGTCTCTGGAAACACCATATATTTT